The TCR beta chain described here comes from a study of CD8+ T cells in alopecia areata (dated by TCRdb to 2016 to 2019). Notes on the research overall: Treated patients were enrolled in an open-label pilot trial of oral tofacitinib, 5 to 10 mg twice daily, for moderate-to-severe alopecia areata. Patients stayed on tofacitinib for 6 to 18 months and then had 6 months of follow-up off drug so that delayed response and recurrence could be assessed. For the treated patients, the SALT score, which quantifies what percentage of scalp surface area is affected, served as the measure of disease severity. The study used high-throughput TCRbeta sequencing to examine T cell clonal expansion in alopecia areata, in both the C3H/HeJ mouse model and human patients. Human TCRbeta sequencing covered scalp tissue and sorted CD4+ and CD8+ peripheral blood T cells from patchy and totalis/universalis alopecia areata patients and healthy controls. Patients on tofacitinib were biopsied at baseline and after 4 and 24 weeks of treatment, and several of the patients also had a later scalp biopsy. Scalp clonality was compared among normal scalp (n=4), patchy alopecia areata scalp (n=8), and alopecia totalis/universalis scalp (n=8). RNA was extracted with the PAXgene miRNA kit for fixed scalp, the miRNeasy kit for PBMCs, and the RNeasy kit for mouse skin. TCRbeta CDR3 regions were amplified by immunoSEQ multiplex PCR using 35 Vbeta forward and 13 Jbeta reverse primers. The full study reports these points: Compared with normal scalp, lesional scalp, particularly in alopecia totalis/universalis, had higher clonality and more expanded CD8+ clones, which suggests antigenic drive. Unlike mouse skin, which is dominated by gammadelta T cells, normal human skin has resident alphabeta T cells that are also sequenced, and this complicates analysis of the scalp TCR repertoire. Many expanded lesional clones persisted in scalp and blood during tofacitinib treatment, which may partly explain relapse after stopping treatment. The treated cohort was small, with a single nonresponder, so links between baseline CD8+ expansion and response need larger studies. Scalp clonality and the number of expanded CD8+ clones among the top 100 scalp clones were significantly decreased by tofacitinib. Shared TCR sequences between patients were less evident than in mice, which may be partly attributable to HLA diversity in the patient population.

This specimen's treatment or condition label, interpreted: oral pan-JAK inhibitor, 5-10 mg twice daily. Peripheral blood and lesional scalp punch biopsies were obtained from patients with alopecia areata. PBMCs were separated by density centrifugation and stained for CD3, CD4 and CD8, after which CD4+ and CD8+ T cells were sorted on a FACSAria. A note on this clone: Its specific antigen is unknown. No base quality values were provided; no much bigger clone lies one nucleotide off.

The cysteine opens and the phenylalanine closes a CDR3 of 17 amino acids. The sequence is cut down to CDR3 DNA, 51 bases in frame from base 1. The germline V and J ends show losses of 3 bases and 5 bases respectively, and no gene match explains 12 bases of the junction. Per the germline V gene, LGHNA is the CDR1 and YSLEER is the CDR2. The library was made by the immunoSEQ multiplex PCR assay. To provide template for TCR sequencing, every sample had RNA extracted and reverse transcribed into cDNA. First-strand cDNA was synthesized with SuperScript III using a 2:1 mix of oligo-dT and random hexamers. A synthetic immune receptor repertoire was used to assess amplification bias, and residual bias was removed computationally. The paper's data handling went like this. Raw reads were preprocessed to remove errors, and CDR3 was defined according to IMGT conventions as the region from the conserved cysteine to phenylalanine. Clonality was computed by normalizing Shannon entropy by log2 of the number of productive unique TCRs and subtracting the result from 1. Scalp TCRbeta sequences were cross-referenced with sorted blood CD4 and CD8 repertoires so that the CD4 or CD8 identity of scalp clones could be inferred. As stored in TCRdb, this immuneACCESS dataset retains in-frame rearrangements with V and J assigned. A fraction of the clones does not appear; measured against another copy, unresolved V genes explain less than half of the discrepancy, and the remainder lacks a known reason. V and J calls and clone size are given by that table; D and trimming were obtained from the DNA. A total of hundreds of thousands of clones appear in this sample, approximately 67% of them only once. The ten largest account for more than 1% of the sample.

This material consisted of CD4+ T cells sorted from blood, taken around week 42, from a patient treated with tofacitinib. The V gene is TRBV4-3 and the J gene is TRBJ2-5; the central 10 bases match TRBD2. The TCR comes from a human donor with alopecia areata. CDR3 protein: CASSQRGLAALGETQYF. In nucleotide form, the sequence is TGCGCCAGCAGCCAGCGTGGACTAGCGGCTCTAGGGGAGACCCAGTACTTC.